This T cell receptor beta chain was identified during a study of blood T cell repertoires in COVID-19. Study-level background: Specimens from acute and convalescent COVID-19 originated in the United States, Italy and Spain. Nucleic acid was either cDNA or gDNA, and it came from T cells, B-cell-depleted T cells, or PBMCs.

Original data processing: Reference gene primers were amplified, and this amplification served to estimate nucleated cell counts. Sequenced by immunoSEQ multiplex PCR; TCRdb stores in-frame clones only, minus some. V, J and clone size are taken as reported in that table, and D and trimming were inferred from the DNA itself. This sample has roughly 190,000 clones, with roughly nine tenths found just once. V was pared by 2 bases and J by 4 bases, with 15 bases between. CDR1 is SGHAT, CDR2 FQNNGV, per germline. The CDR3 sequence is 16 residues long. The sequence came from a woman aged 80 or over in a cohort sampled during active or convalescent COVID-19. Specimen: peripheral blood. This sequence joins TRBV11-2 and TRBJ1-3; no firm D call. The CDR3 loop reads CASSLWSVVSGNTIYF. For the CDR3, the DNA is TGTGCCAGCAGCTTATGGTCCGTAGTTTCCGGAAACACCATATATTTT.